A selection of T cell receptor beta chains follows, all from one sample in a study of tissue T cells after allogeneic stem cell transplantation. Here immunoSEQ multiplex PCR was the method, and the copy in TCRdb shows in-frame clones only, minus some. The sample holds around 800 clones, about 44% seen once. Sequencing was performed on jejunal tissue, taken at autopsy. These receptor sequences come from a female patient aged 40 to 75 with steroid-refractory graft-versus-host disease after an allogeneic stem cell transplant. The graft donor may have given rise to some T cells. The CDR3 runs from the conserved cysteine through the conserved F or W. D genes are given only for firm matches. Part of the rows lack a size; the others show once, few, many or a class for expanded clones.

CDR3aa	CDR3nt	v_gene	d_gene	abundance	j_gene
CATSRDRYSNQPQHF	TGTGCCACCAGCAGAGACCGATATAGCAATCAGCCCCAGCATTTT	TRBV15	-	-	TRBJ1-5
CASSSNSNQPQHF	TGTGCCAGCAGCAGCAATAGCAATCAGCCCCAGCATTTT	TRBV11-2	-	-	TRBJ1-5
CASSPNSGDYGYTF	TGCGCCAGCAGCCCAAACTCAGGGGACTATGGCTACACCTTC	TRBV4-1	-	-	TRBJ1-2
CASSLVPRGGRLYNEQFF	TGCGCCAGCAGCTTGGTTCCCCGGGGGGGCCGTCTCTACAATGAGCAGTTCTTC	TRBV5-1	TRBD2	few	TRBJ2-1
CASSAGTYGANVLTF	TGCGCCAGCAGCGCAGGGACTTATGGGGCCAACGTCCTGACTTTC	TRBV5-1	-	large	TRBJ2-6
CASSLDQVPYEQYF	TGTGCCAGCAGCTTAGACCAGGTACCCTACGAGCAGTACTTC	TRBV7-9	-	-	TRBJ2-7
CASSYRQGRSPLHF	TGTGCCAGCAGTTACAGGCAGGGGCGGTCACCCCTCCACTTT	TRBV6-2/TRBV6-3	-	-	TRBJ1-6
CASSQGRSYEAFF	TGCGCCAGCAGCCAAGGCCGGTCCTACGAGGCTTTCTTT	TRBV4-1	-	large	TRBJ1-1
CATNNGFADTQYF	TGTGCCACCAACAACGGGTTCGCAGATACGCAGTATTTT	TRBV24-1	-	few	TRBJ2-3
CASSTGYSYNEQFF	TGCGCCAGCAGCACAGGGTATTCCTACAATGAGCAGTTCTTC	TRBV5-1	-	-	TRBJ2-1
CASSSSHRETPLHF	TGTGCCAGCAGTTCATCGCACAGGGAAACACCCCTCCACTTT	TRBV7-9	-	few	TRBJ1-6
CASSLAGTADTQYF	TGTGCCAGCAGCTTGGCCGGGACAGCAGATACGCAGTATTTT	TRBV5-4	TRBD1	few	TRBJ2-3
CASSPRATGELFF	TGTGCCAGCAGCCCTCGGGCCACCGGGGAGCTGTTTTTT	TRBV9	-	few	TRBJ2-2
CASSLENYNEQFF	TGTGCCAGCAGCTTGGAAAACTACAATGAGCAGTTCTTC	TRBV7-3	-	-	TRBJ2-1
CASSQPLLFTSLDTEAFF	TGTGCCAGCAGCCAACCCCTCCTTTTTACTAGTCTGGACACTGAAGCTTTCTTT	TRBV4-2	-	hyperexpanded	TRBJ1-1
CAISGGLSEAFF	TGTGCCATCAGCGGGGGTTTATCTGAAGCTTTCTTT	TRBV10-3	-	-	TRBJ1-1
CASSYPSYEQYF	TGTGCCAGCAGTTACCCAAGTTACGAGCAGTACTTC	TRBV6-2/TRBV6-3	-	-	TRBJ2-7
CASSIGTSGTYEQYF	TGTGCCAGCAGCATCGGGACTAGCGGGACCTACGAGCAGTACTTC	TRBV7-6	TRBD2	once	TRBJ2-7
CSVGRDGYTEAFF	TGCAGCGTTGGCCGGGACGGCTACACTGAAGCTTTCTTT	TRBV29-1	-	few	TRBJ1-1
CASSYSRGSNTEAFF	TGTGCCAGCAGTTACTCGAGGGGCAGTAACACTGAAGCTTTCTTT	TRBV6-5	-	-	TRBJ1-1
CASSFGTSGTRGLFF	TGTGCCAGCAGTTTCGGGACTAGCGGGACCCGGGGGCTGTTTTTT	TRBV6-5	TRBD2	large	TRBJ2-2
CASAFFGSYEQYF	TGTGCTAGTGCCTTTTTTGGGAGCTACGAGCAGTACTTC	TRBV12-5	-	-	TRBJ2-7
CASSIDFPGPYLKTQYF	TGTGCCAGTAGTATAGATTTTCCAGGGCCATATTTGAAGACCCAGTACTTC	TRBV19	-	-	TRBJ2-5
CASSQDPGWRDEKLFF	TGTGCCAGCAGCCAAGATCCCGGGTGGAGGGATGAAAAACTGTTTTTT	TRBV3-1/TRBV3-2	-	few	TRBJ1-4
CASSRSGGSYEQYF	TGTGCCAGCAGCCGTAGCGGGGGTTCGTACGAGCAGTACTTC	TRBV16	TRBD2	-	TRBJ2-7
CASSQGGGEKLFF	TGTGCCAGCTCACAAGGGGGAGGTGAAAAACTGTTTTTT	TRBV18	-	few	TRBJ1-4
CASRRLAARAEQYF	TGTGCCAGCAGGCGACTAGCCGCAAGAGCCGAGCAGTACTTC	TRBV27	TRBD2	once	TRBJ2-7
CASSGGGSSNQPQHF	TGTGCCAGCAGCGGCGGGGGGTCGAGCAATCAGCCCCAGCATTTT	TRBV9	-	-	TRBJ1-5
CASSRGVYEQYF	TGTGCCAGCAGCCGAGGGGTCTACGAGCAGTACTTC	TRBV3-1/TRBV3-2	-	once	TRBJ2-7